What follows are 15 T cell receptor beta chains derived from one specimen sequenced in a study of shared clonotypes between healthy human individuals. The naive CD8 fraction comprised CD45RO-negative cells positively selected for CCR7 and excluded terminally differentiated effector memory CD45RA+ cells. Clones were sequenced by immunoSEQ multiplex PCR, and TCRdb holds only the in-frame ones, with some missing. The data show about 2.1 million clones, with 93% seen just once and more than 1.5% held by the top ten. The specimen sequenced was naive CD8+ T cells from PBMCs. The receptors were sampled from a man younger than 35 in good health. Some clones in this sample may be carry-over from other donors' samples.

V usage is TRBV19 and J usage is TRBJ1-2; no reliable D call. V was pared by 10 bases and J by 2 bases, with 11 bases between. Germline loops: CDR1 LNHDA, CDR2 SQIVND (reference sequence). This CDR3 contains 12 residues. CDR3 sequence (DNA): TGTGCCATAGGACTAGGGAACTATGGCTACACCTTC. It encodes CAIGLGNYGYTF.

The V and J genes are TRBV7-8 and TRBJ1-2, with D perhaps matching TRBD1 (5 bases). V was shortened by 1 base and J by 6 bases, with 27 bases between the two germline ends. The CDR3 consists of 19 residues. The germline V gene encodes CDR1 SGHVS and CDR2 FQNEAQ. In nucleotides, the CDR3 is TGTGCCAGCAGCTTAGGAGGGGTCGACTCTCCCGACGGCGGCAATGGCTACACCTTC. This gives the protein CASSLGGVDSPDGGNGYTF.

The chain combines TRBV29-1 with TRBJ2-1; the D call may be TRBD1 or TRBD2 (5 bases each). Trimming removed 5 bases from V and 6 bases from J, with 11 bases in between. Germline CDR1 SQVTM, CDR2 ANQGSEA. CDR3 length: 12 amino acids. This CDR3 reads CSVLSGPNEQFF. CDR3 bases: TGCAGCGTTTTGTCGGGACCCAATGAGCAGTTCTTC.

The CDR3 reads CASRNGRGIGNEQFF. CDR3 DNA: TGTGCCTCACGAAACGGGAGGGGGATTGGAAATGAGCAGTTCTTC. The chain recombines TRBV19 with TRBJ2-1; 8 bases align to TRBD2. Losses at the gene ends were 11 bases for V and 7 bases for J; bases not matched to a gene: 16. The CDR3 runs to 15 residues. Germline CDR1 LNHDA, CDR2 SQIVND (reference sequence).

This rearrangement joins TRBV4-1 to TRBJ1-1; D might be TRBD1 (5 bases). The germline V gene has CDR1 MGHRA and CDR2 YSYEKL. The ends were cut back, 3 bases at V and 6 bases at J, with 17 bases in the middle. CDR3 length: 15 residues. This CDR3 is CASSHGGRALPEAFF. Written as DNA, the CDR3 is TGCGCCAGCAGCCACGGGGGGAGAGCTCTCCCTGAAGCTTTCTTT.

This chain connects TRBV6-5 to TRBJ2-3; 10 bases agree with TRBD2. CDR1 is MNHEY, CDR2 SVGAGI, per germline. V lost 6 bases and J lost 5; bases outside the gene matches: 5. CDR3 length: 14 amino acids. The CDR3 region has the DNA TGTGCCAGCAGGGCTAGCGGGAGTGGAGATACGCAGTATTTT. Its translation is CASRASGSGDTQYF.

The chain links TRBV27 to TRBJ1-1; D might be TRBD1 (5 bases). The ends were cut back, 3 bases at V and 5 bases at J, with 16 bases in the middle. The CDR3 contains 15 residues. The germline CDR1 and CDR2 sequences are MNHEY and SMNVEV (reference sequence). The CDR3 coding sequence is TGTGCCAGCAGTTTCTTGGGGGGATCTAGGACTGAAGCTTTCTTT. Its protein product is CASSFLGGSRTEAFF.

The rearrangement uses TRBV6-5 and TRBJ2-3; D is ambiguous. This CDR3 is built from 15 residues. The germline V and J ends were trimmed by 0 bases and 6 bases, with 13 bases remaining between them. Germline values: CDR1 MNHEY, CDR2 SVGAGI. The CDR3 loop is CASSYSRLKVDTQYF. CDR3 in DNA: TGTGCCAGCAGTTACTCGAGGCTTAAGGTGGATACGCAGTATTTT.

The V call is TRBV10-3, the J call TRBJ2-2; D unresolved. The ends were cut back, 3 bases at V and 6 bases at J, with 17 bases in the middle. Germline V lookup: CDR1 ENHRY, CDR2 SYGVKD. This CDR3 comprises 16 residues. CDR3 loop: CAISDLLNHPPGELFF. CDR3 nucleotides: TGTGCCATCAGTGACCTCCTAAACCATCCTCCCGGGGAGCTGTTTTTT.

The rearrangement joins TRBV5-6 to TRBJ2-3; TRBD2 agrees at 9 bases. With 0 bases clipped from V and 5 bases from J, the junction kept 7 bases outside the gene matches. From germline, CDR1 is SGHDT and CDR2 YYEEEE. The CDR3 covers 16 residues. The DNA for the CDR3 is TGTGCCAGCAGCTTGGAGGTAGCGGGAGAAGGAGATACGCAGTATTTT. Its protein is CASSLEVAGEGDTQYF. The full variable domain, with the rest looked up from reference TRBV5-6 and TRBJ2-3, is DAGVTQSPTHLIKTRGQQVTLRCSPKSGHDTVSWYQQALGQGPQFIFQYYEEEERQRGNFPDRFSGHQFPNYSSELNVNALLLGDSALYLCASSLEVAGEGDTQYFGPGTRLTVL.

DNA of the CDR3: TGTGCCAGCAGCCAAGACGCAGGAAACACCATATATTTT. As protein: CASSQDAGNTIYF. The chain employs TRBV14 and TRBJ1-3; the D is unclear. Germline CDR1 is SGHDN and CDR2 is FVKESK. Trimming left V 0 bases short and J 4 bases short, with 4 bases between. This CDR3 spans 13 amino acids.

The chain is built from TRBV30 and TRBJ2-7; D possibly corresponds to TRBD1 (6 bases). Looked up from germline, CDR1 is GTSNPN and CDR2 is SVGIG (reference sequence). Trimming took off 3 bases at V and 7 bases at J, with 16 bases between the two ends. The CDR3 spans 13 residues. Here the CDR3 DNA reads TGTGCCTGGAGCCTGGGGTCTAGGGGGGAGCAGTACTTC. It specifies CAWSLGSRGEQYF. Together with reference TRBV30 and TRBJ2-7, the CDR3 gives the full variable domain: SQTIHQWPATLVQPVGSPLSLECTVEGTSNPNLYWYRQAAGRGLQLLFYSVGIGQISSEVPQNLSASRPQDRQFILSSKKLLLSDSGFYLCAWSLGSRGEQYFGPGTRLTVT.

The CDR3 coding sequence is TGTGCCTGGAGTGTACCCGTGAATAGGGGCACCGGGGAGCTGTTTTTT. This encodes CAWSVPVNRGTGELFF. The chain recombines TRBV30 with TRBJ2-2, with D possibly TRBD1 on 5 matching bases. The CDR3 consists of 16 residues. Trimming took 0 bases from V and 4 from J, leaving 15 bases between them. Germline values: CDR1 GTSNPN, CDR2 SVGIG (reference sequence). Variable domain in full (rest from reference TRBV30 and TRBJ2-2): SQTIHQWPATLVQPVGSPLSLECTVEGTSNPNLYWYRQAAGRGLQLLFYSVGIGQISSEVPQNLSASRPQDRQFILSSKKLLLSDSGFYLCAWSVPVNRGTGELFFGEGSRLTVL.

The CDR3: CASSLARYNTGELFF. The CDR3 DNA reads as TGTGCCAGCAGCTTAGCGAGGTACAACACCGGGGAGCTGTTTTTT. The rearrangement joins TRBV7-8 to TRBJ2-2, with D hard to call. This CDR3 comprises 15 residues. Trimming pared 0 bases from V and 2 bases from J, leaving 7 bases between. Germline loops: CDR1 SGHVS, CDR2 FQNEAQ.

V gene TRBV7-9 combines with J gene TRBJ1-5; D call uncertain. Germline CDR1 and CDR2: SEHNR and FQNEAQ (reference sequence). The CDR3 totals 14 residues. The V gene lost 5 bases and the J gene lost 5 bases, with 13 bases spanning the gap. This CDR3 reads CASSENTYDQPQHF. The CDR3 coding sequence is TGTGCCAGCAGCGAGAATACCTACGATCAGCCCCAGCATTTT.